This TCR beta chain was sequenced in a study of CD8 T cells in cerebrospinal fluid in Alzheimer's disease. General study findings and limits: Expanded clones of at least 3% were commoner in Alzheimer's patients than healthy subjects.

Germline values: CDR1 SNHLY, CDR2 FYNNEI. The CDR3 loop spans 11 amino acids. This clonotype is medium-sized (0.01 to 0.1%) by frequency. Its cognate antigen is unknown. From its re-call of the 10x single-cell sequencing reads, TCRdb lists each CDR3 protein once, without DNA. The ten top clones account for 7.8%, within a sample of over a thousand distinct CDR3 sequences. V gene TRBV2 combines with J gene TRBJ2-7; TCRdb selects TRBD2, and the lack of DNA leaves this call unchecked. What was sequenced was cerebrospinal fluid. The sequence derives from a human donor in good health. The CDR3 sequence: CASGTSVEQYF.